A selection of T cell receptor beta chains follows, all from one sample in a study of cytomegalovirus exposure and HLA in healthy donors. This table comes from immunoSEQ multiplex PCR, and its TCRdb copy is limited to in-frame clones, with some not included. The profile covers about 150,000 clones, with 65% to 75% appearing a single time and about 4.5% taken by the ten largest. Sequenced: PBMCs. The receptors shown here come from a man aged 55 to 69 in good health and CMV-seronegative. The CDR3 runs from the conserved cysteine through the conserved F or W. The D gene is left open where the match is weak. The listing skips clone size in some rows; elsewhere it reads once, few, many or a size class.

d_call	v_call	clone_size	j_call	cdr3_nt	cdr3_aa
TRBD1	TRBV30	NA	TRBJ1-5	TGTGCCTGGAGTAAACAGGGGGTTCAGCCCCAGCATTTT	CAWSKQGVQPQHF
NA	TRBV7-2	NA	TRBJ1-2	TGTGCCAGCAGCTTAACTAAGAATAACCCGAACTATGGCTACACCTTC	CASSLTKNNPNYGYTF
NA	TRBV7-2	NA	TRBJ1-1	TGTGCCAGCAGCTCCTCCCGTAACACTGAAGCTTTCTTT	CASSSSRNTEAFF
NA	TRBV30	NA	TRBJ2-1	TGTGCCTTCAGGCGGGACCGCTCCTACAATGAGCAGTTCTTC	CAFRRDRSYNEQFF
NA	TRBV2	NA	TRBJ2-7	TGTGCCAGCAGTGACGGGCAGGGCTTCTACGAGCAGTACTTC	CASSDGQGFYEQYF
NA	TRBV30	NA	TRBJ1-2	TGTGCCTGGAGTGCGCCCTGGACAGTCAACTATGGCTACACCTTC	CAWSAPWTVNYGYTF
NA	TRBV7-2	few	TRBJ1-3	TGTGCCAGCAGCTTCGGACAGATTGGAAACACCATATATTTT	CASSFGQIGNTIYF
NA	TRBV4-1	few	TRBJ1-2	TGCGCCAGCAGCCAAGATCCCGGGGGCTATGGCTACACCTTC	CASSQDPGGYGYTF
NA	TRBV5-1	NA	TRBJ1-1	TGCGCCAGCAGCGTTACAGATAACACTGAAGCTTTCTTT	CASSVTDNTEAFF
NA	TRBV28	NA	TRBJ2-7	TGTGCCAGCGCTTTAGCGGAATGGACCTACGAGCAGTACTTC	CASALAEWTYEQYF
NA	TRBV29-1	NA	TRBJ2-3	TGCAGCGTTGGAGGGTGGACAGATACGCAGTATTTT	CSVGGWTDTQYF
NA	TRBV7-8	NA	TRBJ2-7	TGTGCCAGCAGCTTTCCCCCGGCCCTCTCAGGTGGGCGGCAGTACTTC	CASSFPPALSGGRQYF
TRBD2	TRBV7-2	NA	TRBJ2-7	TGTGCCAGCAGCCCCTCTAGCGGTAGCTCCTACGAGCAGTACTTC	CASSPSSGSSYEQYF
NA	TRBV27	few	TRBJ1-5	TGTGCCAGCAGTGCCAGGATCAATCAGCCCCAGCATTTT	CASSARINQPQHF
TRBD2	TRBV19	NA	TRBJ2-1	TGTGCCAGTAGTATCGGACTAGCGGGAGTAGGAGATGAGCAGTTCTTC	CASSIGLAGVGDEQFF
TRBD2	TRBV7-8	few	TRBJ2-2	TGTGCCAGCAGCGATCGGGGGAGGGCGACCGGGGAGCTGTTTTTT	CASSDRGRATGELFF
TRBD2	TRBV10-1	NA	TRBJ2-7	TGCGCCAGCAGTGATCCGGGACTAGCGGGTCCCGAGCAGTACTTC	CASSDPGLAGPEQYF
TRBD2	TRBV14	once	TRBJ2-3	TGTGCCAGCAGCCAAGAAAGGCTAGCGGGAGTAGATACGCAGTATTTT	CASSQERLAGVDTQYF
TRBD2	TRBV7-3	NA	TRBJ2-2	TGTGCCAGCAGCTTATTGGCGGGAGATCACGGGGAGCTGTTTTTT	CASSLLAGDHGELFF
NA	TRBV5-1	NA	TRBJ2-7	TGCGCCAGCAACGGTCCCCTGAGCTACGAGCAGTACTTC	CASNGPLSYEQYF
NA	TRBV15	NA	TRBJ2-7	TGTGCCACCGGGACTGTTCAATACGAGCAGTACTTC	CATGTVQYEQYF
TRBD1	TRBV6-5	NA	TRBJ2-2	TGTGCCAGCAGCACCGGGACAGCGAACACCGGGGAGCTGTTTTTT	CASSTGTANTGELFF
NA	TRBV9	NA	TRBJ2-7	TGTGCCAGCACCGAGGGCCCCAGCTCCTACGAGCAGTACTTC	CASTEGPSSYEQYF
NA	TRBV27	NA	TRBJ2-7	TGTGCCAGCAGTTTAAGGCCCCGGGACATGGCCTACGAGCAGTACTTC	CASSLRPRDMAYEQYF
TRBD1	TRBV5-1	NA	TRBJ2-7	TGCGCCAGCAGCTGGGACAGGGGAAGCTCCTACGAGCAGTACTTC	CASSWDRGSSYEQYF
TRBD2	TRBV7-2	few	TRBJ2-3	TGTGCCAGCAGCTTAGCGCGAGCGGGGTTCACAGATACGCAGTATTTT	CASSLARAGFTDTQYF
TRBD2	TRBV7-2	NA	TRBJ2-3	TGTGCCAGCAGCTTAGTCGGACTAGCGGGAGACAGAGATACGCAGTATTTT	CASSLVGLAGDRDTQYF
NA	TRBV5-6	NA	TRBJ2-5	TGTGCCAGCAGCGTCGGGGAGACCCAGTACTTC	CASSVGETQYF
NA	TRBV5-8	NA	TRBJ2-1	TGTGCCAGCAGCTTCGGACTGCCAGGCGAGCAGTTCTTC	CASSFGLPGEQFF
NA	TRBV7-9	NA	TRBJ1-5	TGTGCCAGCAGCTGGGACCAGGGGTATCAGCCCCAGCATTTT	CASSWDQGYQPQHF
TRBD1	TRBV19	few	TRBJ1-5	TGTGCCAGTAGTATAGGAGGGGGCCAGCCCCAGCATTTT	CASSIGGGQPQHF
NA	TRBV6-6	NA	TRBJ2-7	TGTGCCAGCAGTTACTCCATTACAGGGAGCTCCTACGAGCAGTACTTC	CASSYSITGSSYEQYF
NA	TRBV29-1	NA	TRBJ2-7	TGCAGCGTTGAAATTAGCGCGCTCAGTTACGAGCAGTACTTC	CSVEISALSYEQYF
TRBD1	TRBV6-6	NA	TRBJ1-1	TGTGCCAGCAGTTATCAGGGGGCGAATATGGCTTTCTTT	CASSYQGANMAFF
NA	TRBV14	NA	TRBJ2-2	TGTGCCAGCAGCCAAGGAGGGGGAGCCGGGGAGCTGTTTTTT	CASSQGGGAGELFF
NA	TRBV7-8	once	TRBJ1-5	TGTGCCAGCAGCCCTCTCCCCCATCAGCCCCAGCATTTT	CASSPLPHQPQHF
NA	TRBV19	NA	TRBJ2-6	TGTGCCAGTAGTCTCCGAAAAGCCGGGGCCAACGTCCTGACTTTC	CASSLRKAGANVLTF
NA	TRBV18	NA	TRBJ1-2	TGTGCCAGCTCTGGACAGCTCGATGGCTACACCTTC	CASSGQLDGYTF
TRBD1	TRBV30	NA	TRBJ1-4	TGTGCCTGCCCCAGGACAGGCGTTAAGGAAAAACTGTTTTTT	CACPRTGVKEKLFF
TRBD1	TRBV7-9	NA	TRBJ2-2	TGTGCCAGCAGCCTAAGGACAGGGAACACCGGGGAGCTGTTTTTT	CASSLRTGNTGELFF
NA	TRBV19	NA	TRBJ1-3	TGTGCCAGTAGTATCCAGGGGAGCTCTGGAAACACCATATATTTT	CASSIQGSSGNTIYF
TRBD1	TRBV30	once	TRBJ1-5	TGTGCCTGGAGTGTTGGGACAGGGGTCAATCAGCCCCAGCATTTT	CAWSVGTGVNQPQHF
NA	TRBV4-3	NA	TRBJ1-1	TGCGCCAGCAGCCATAGCCCGGAGGGCAACACTGAAGCTTTCTTT	CASSHSPEGNTEAFF
NA	TRBV7-6	few	TRBJ1-1	TGTGCCAGCAGCTTAGCCCCGGCGGTGAACACTGAAGCTTTCTTT	CASSLAPAVNTEAFF
NA	TRBV28	NA	TRBJ1-2	TGTGTCCTCGGGGGGCGAAGCTATGGCTACACCTTC	CVLGGRSYGYTF
NA	TRBV19	NA	TRBJ2-2	TGTGCCAGCGTCGACAGAGCGAACACCGGGGAGCTGTTTTTT	CASVDRANTGELFF
TRBD1	TRBV11-3	NA	TRBJ2-2	TGTGCCAGCAGCCCCCGGACAGGGGGCGCGAACACCGGGGAGCTGTTTTTT	CASSPRTGGANTGELFF
TRBD2	TRBV11-2	NA	TRBJ2-2	TGTGCCAGCAGCCTCGGGGGGAGCGGCACCGGGGAGCTGTTTTTT	CASSLGGSGTGELFF
TRBD1	TRBV2	NA	TRBJ2-1	TGTGCCAGCAAGCACAGGGGCGGAGACAATGAGCAGTTCTTC	CASKHRGGDNEQFF
TRBD1	TRBV5-1	NA	TRBJ2-3	TGCGCCACTGCGACAGGGGGCGCCGGAGATACGCAGTATTTT	CATATGGAGDTQYF
TRBD2	TRBV29-1	NA	TRBJ2-1	TGCAGCGTGTCGACTAGCGGTAATGAGCAGTTCTTC	CSVSTSGNEQFF
TRBD1	TRBV19	NA	TRBJ2-7	TGTGCCAGTAGTATAGCCGGGACAGGGGAACCCGAGCAGTACTTC	CASSIAGTGEPEQYF
TRBD1	TRBV7-8	few	TRBJ1-2	TGTGCCAGCAGCTTAAGGGGACAGATCTATGGCTACACCTTC	CASSLRGQIYGYTF
NA	TRBV28	few	TRBJ1-2	TGTGCCAGCAGTTCCCCGAGTGGCTACACCTTC	CASSSPSGYTF
NA	TRBV7-9	NA	TRBJ1-1	TGTGCCAGCAGCCGTGTCAGGGTGAACACTGAAGCTTTCTTT	CASSRVRVNTEAFF
NA	TRBV7-9	few	TRBJ2-1	TGTGCCAGCAGCTTAGGATTACAGGGAGGGACTAAAGTCTACAATGAGCAGTTCTTC	CASSLGLQGGTKVYNEQFF
NA	TRBV11-2	few	TRBJ2-1	TGTGCCAGCAGCTTAGATCCAACCAGATACAATGAGCAGTTCTTC	CASSLDPTRYNEQFF
TRBD2	TRBV25-1	NA	TRBJ2-1	TGTGCCAGCAGTGGTCGGACTAGCGGATCCTACAATGAGCAGTTCTTC	CASSGRTSGSYNEQFF
NA	TRBV4-1	NA	TRBJ1-5	TGCGCCAGCAGCCCGACATGGGTAAGGGGCAGTCAGCCCCAGCATTTT	CASSPTWVRGSQPQHF